This TCR beta chain comes out of a study of blood T cell repertoires in COVID-19 (dated by TCRdb to about 2020). Some background on the complete study: Samples from collaborators originated in the United States, Italy and Spain and spanned both the acute and convalescent phases of COVID-19. HLA class I and class II types, where available, came from metadata supplied by the sample provider rather than from assay-based typing. The prospective study material was composed of cDNA or gDNA derived from T cells, B-cell-depleted T cells, or PBMCs. The samples were drawn from the first 160 participants of the ongoing ImmuneRACE study and from some 1,300 subjects provided by 6 global collaborators. Subjects who had been exposed to COVID-19, were actively infected with it, or had recovered from it provided the deeply sampled blood TCRbeta repertoires that made up the dataset. The sample metadata nearly always contained a de-identified subject ID, COVID-19 status, age in years and sex. The repertoires were released in a freely available public database intended as a resource for research on the immune response to SARS-CoV-2. The full study reports these points: The quantity of clinical and demographic metadata differed by source and by participant and was supplied without curation.

Collaborating institutions collected whole blood in K2EDTA tubes following their own protocols. For TCRbeta analysis, collaborators shipped samples in one of three forms: frozen whole blood, isolated PBMCs, or DNA extracted from either of those sample types. This clone was picked up one time. This receptor's antigen is unknown. The sample holds no much larger clone one base away, and base qualities are not on file. TCRbeta CDR3 regions were amplified from genomic DNA using the immunoSEQ Assay, a bias-controlled multiplex PCR. The study's own analysis went as follows. The number of nucleated cells in each sample was estimated by amplification of reference gene primers within the assay. To quantify the absolute abundance of each unique TCRbeta CDR3 rearrangement, sequence reads were collapsed and filtered. Productive Simpson clonality was computed per sample as the square root of Simpson's diversity index over productive rearrangements. Imported from immuneACCESS, the table was reduced by TCRdb to in-frame sequences with V and J called. These copies leave out some clones; in studies compared against another copy, an unresolved V gene accounts for under half, and the cause of the remainder is not known. The DNA gave D and trimming, while V, J and clone size come from that table. The sample has some 20,000 clones on record, 87% of them singletons. Roughly 8.3% of the sample is in the top ten clones.

The sequenced sample consisted of peripheral blood. The source is a human donor in a cohort sampled during active COVID-19. The donor label of this sample is uncertain.

Here is the DNA: TGCGCCAGCAGCTCTGTCTTCTACGAGCAGTACTTC. It translates as CASSSVFYEQYF. The chain employs TRBV5-1 and TRBJ2-7; no D gene call is confident. V loses 3 bases of germline sequence and J loses 3 bases, and the interval between the two ends is 7 bases. CDR1 and CDR2 (SGHRS, YFSETQ) derive from the germline V gene. The CDR3 goes from the cysteine to the phenylalanine over 12 residues. The CDR3 DNA has 36 bases and is translated from base 1.